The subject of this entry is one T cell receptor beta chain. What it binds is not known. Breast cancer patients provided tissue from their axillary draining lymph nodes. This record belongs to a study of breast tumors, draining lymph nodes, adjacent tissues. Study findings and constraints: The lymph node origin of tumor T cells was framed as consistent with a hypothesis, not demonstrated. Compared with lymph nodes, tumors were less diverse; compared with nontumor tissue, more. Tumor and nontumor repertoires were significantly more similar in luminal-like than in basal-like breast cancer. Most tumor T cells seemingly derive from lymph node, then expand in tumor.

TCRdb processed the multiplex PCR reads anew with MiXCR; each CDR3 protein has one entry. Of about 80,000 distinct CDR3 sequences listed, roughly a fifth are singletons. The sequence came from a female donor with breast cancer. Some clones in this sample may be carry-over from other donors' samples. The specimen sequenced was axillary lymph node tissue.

The CDR3 loop reads CASKPGTSGNTGELFF. The CDR3 DNA reads TGTGCCAGCAAACCCGGGACTAGCGGGAACACCGGGGAGCTGTTTTTT. This chain uses TRBV11-3 with TRBJ2-2, with 11 bases lining up with TRBD2. CDR1 SGHNT and CDR2 YENEEA come from the germline V gene. V was clipped by 7 bases and J by 1 base; unmatched bases: 5. This CDR3 has 16 residues.